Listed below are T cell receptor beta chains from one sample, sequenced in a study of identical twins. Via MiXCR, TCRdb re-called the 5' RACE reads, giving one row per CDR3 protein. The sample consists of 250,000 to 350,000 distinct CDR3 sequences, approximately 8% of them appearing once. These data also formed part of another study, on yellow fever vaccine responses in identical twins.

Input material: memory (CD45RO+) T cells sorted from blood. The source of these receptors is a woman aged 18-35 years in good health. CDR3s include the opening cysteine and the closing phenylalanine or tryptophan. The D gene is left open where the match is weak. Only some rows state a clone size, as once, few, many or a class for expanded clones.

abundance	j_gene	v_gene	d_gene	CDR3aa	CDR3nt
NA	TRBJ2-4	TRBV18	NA	CASSEMGSDIQYF	TGTGCCAGCTCAGAGATGGGGTCGGACATTCAGTACTTC
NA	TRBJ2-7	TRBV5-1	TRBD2	CASSYVTSAYEQYF	TGCGCCAGCAGCTACGTAACTAGCGCCTACGAGCAGTACTTC
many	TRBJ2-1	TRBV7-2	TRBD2	CASSSGLAGNNEQFF	TGTGCCAGCAGCTCGGGACTAGCGGGGAACAATGAGCAGTTCTTC
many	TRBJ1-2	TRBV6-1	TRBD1	CASSAPGQRGYGYTF	TGTGCCAGCAGTGCACCGGGACAGAGGGGATATGGCTACACCTTC
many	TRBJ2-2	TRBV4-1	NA	CASSQEGVTTGELFF	TGCGCCAGCAGCCAAGAGGGAGTGACTACCGGGGAGCTGTTTTTT
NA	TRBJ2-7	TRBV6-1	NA	CASSSADSVYEQYF	TGTGCCAGCTCTTCAGCCGACTCGGTCTACGAGCAGTACTTC
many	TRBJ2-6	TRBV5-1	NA	CASSFAGSSGANVLTF	TGCGCCAGCAGCTTTGCAGGGAGCTCTGGGGCCAACGTCCTGACTTTC
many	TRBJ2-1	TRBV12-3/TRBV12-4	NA	CASSSQTGSHHNEQFF	TGTGCCAGCAGCTCTCAAACGGGGAGTCACCACAATGAGCAGTTCTTC
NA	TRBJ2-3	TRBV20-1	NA	CSAAKNTDTQYF	TGCAGTGCCGCCAAGAACACAGATACGCAGTATTTT
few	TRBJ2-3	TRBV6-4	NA	CASSGSEGTTDTQYF	TGTGCCAGCAGTGGATCCGAGGGAACCACAGATACGCAGTATTTT
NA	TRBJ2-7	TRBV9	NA	CASSVAETGIYEQYF	TGTGCCAGCAGCGTAGCGGAGACTGGTATTTACGAGCAGTACTTC
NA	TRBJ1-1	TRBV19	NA	CASSMQGSRTEAFF	TGTGCCAGTAGTATGCAGGGGTCGAGGACTGAAGCTTTCTTT
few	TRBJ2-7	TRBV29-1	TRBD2	CSVVRTSGRYEQYF	TGCAGCGTAGTTAGGACTAGCGGGAGGTACGAGCAGTACTTC
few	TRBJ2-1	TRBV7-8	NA	CASSATGRNEQFF	TGTGCCAGCAGCGCTACAGGGCGGAATGAGCAGTTCTTC
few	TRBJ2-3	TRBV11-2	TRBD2	CASRDLAGGRADTQYF	TGTGCCAGCCGAGACCTAGCGGGAGGGCGGGCAGATACGCAGTATTTT
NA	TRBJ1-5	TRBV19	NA	CASSKGPPGSNQPQHF	TGTGCCAGTAGTAAAGGCCCCCCGGGGAGCAATCAGCCCCAGCATTTT